These 27 T cell receptor beta chains were all obtained from the same sample, sequenced in a study of PD-1 blockade in classical Hodgkin lymphoma. In every patient, relapse followed autologous stem cell transplantation, while exposure to brentuximab vedotin differed. TCRdb's table, derived via immunoSEQ multiplex PCR, lists solely in-frame clones and lacks some. The repertoire has roughly 20,000 clones, about four fifths of them found once; the top ten carry roughly 6.4%. The sample here was peripheral blood mononuclear cells (PBMCs), taken at baseline. The receptors were sampled from a human donor with classical Hodgkin lymphoma.

J is TRBJ2-7 and V is TRBV7-7, with 11 bases matching TRBD1. Per the germline V gene, CDR1 is SSHAT and CDR2 is FNYEAQ (reference sequence). There are 13 residues in the CDR3. J gave up 6 bases and V 8 bases, and 6 bases lay outside the gene matches. CDR3 in amino acids: CASARDRGGEQYF. CDR3 DNA: TGTGCCAGCGCACGGGACAGGGGGGGCGAGCAGTACTTC.

On this clone itself: The same CDR3 can be traced to other DNA sequences in this sample. This chain links TRBV7-6 with TRBJ2-5; TRBD1 matches at 8 bases. This CDR3 is built from 17 residues. Germline values: CDR1 SGHVS, CDR2 FNYEAQ. V was pared by 6 bases and J by 1 base, with 13 bases of the junction left unmatched. In nucleotides, the CDR3 is TGTGCCAGCAGGCAGGGGGCTTTAGTACGGGGCCAAGAGACCCAGTACTTC. Translated, it gives CASRQGALVRGQETQYF. The entire variable domain, with the rest obtained from reference TRBV7-6 and TRBJ2-5, is as follows: GAGVSQSPRYKVTKRGQDVALRCDPISGHVSLYWYRQALGQGPEFLTYFNYEAQQDKSGLPNDRFSAERPEGSISTLTIQRTEQRDSAMYRCASRQGALVRGQETQYFGPGTRLLVL.

This clone was counted once. The chain has TRBV2 and TRBJ1-5; no clear D gene. V lost 7 bases, J lost 0 bases, and 13 bases lay in between. The CDR3 has 15 amino acids. CDR1 and CDR2 (germline): SNHLY, FYNNEI. This CDR3 reads CASKLDGYSNQPQHF. CDR3 nucleotide sequence: TGTGCCAGCAAATTAGACGGTTATAGCAATCAGCCCCAGCATTTT.

V gene TRBV5-1 combines with J gene TRBJ2-1, with D possibly being TRBD2 (5 bases). Germline CDR1 is SGHRS and CDR2 is YFSETQ. V dropped 5 bases and J dropped 6 bases, with 30 bases sitting between them. There are 19 residues in the CDR3. The CDR3 DNA is TGCGCCAGCAGTCCGCGTCTCTTCCTAGGGAGCCTCTTTATCAATGAGCAGTTCTTC. This sequence encodes CASSPRLFLGSLFINEQFF.

The chain has TRBV6-5 and TRBJ2-1; TRBD1 might be the D (5 bases). The length of the CDR3 is 14 residues. Trimming shortened V by 6 bases and J by 7 bases, and 16 bases separated the two germline ends. Germline loops: CDR1 MNHEY, CDR2 SVGAGI. The CDR3 region has the DNA TGTGCCAGCAGGGACACCCCTCGGAAGAATGAGCAGTTCTTC. It encodes CASRDTPRKNEQFF.

V usage is TRBV7-9 and J usage is TRBJ2-7; maybe TRBD1 (6 bases). Trimming took 3 bases from V and 5 from J, leaving 17 bases between them. The CDR3 consists of 15 residues. Germline V gene data show CDR1 as SEHNR and CDR2 as FQNEAQ (reference sequence). In DNA, the CDR3 is TGTGCCAGCAGCTTTAATTTGGACAGAGCCGACGAGCAGTACTTC. As protein: CASSFNLDRADEQYF.

V usage is TRBV7-2 and J usage is TRBJ2-1, with 10 bases matching TRBD2. V was clipped by 4 bases and J by 3 bases; unmatched bases: 12. The CDR3 is 18 amino acids. Germline CDR1 reads SGHTA; CDR2 reads FQGNSA. The CDR3 nucleotides are TGTGCCAGCAGCTCCCTGGGGGCCACTAGCGGGGACTACAATGAGCAGTTCTTC. This gives the protein CASSSLGATSGDYNEQFF.

The count of this clone is one. The chain recombines TRBV11-2 with TRBJ2-1, with D maybe TRBD2 (6 bases). The CDR3 covers 15 residues. CDR1 SGHAT and CDR2 FQNNGV come from the germline V gene. Deletions cut 3 bases from V and 5 bases from J, with 14 bases between. CDR3 protein: CASSLRGRVDNEQFF. For the CDR3, the DNA is TGTGCCAGCAGCTTGCGGGGCCGGGTCGACAATGAGCAGTTCTTC. Full variable domain (outside the CDR3, taken from reference TRBV11-2 and TRBJ2-1): EAGVAQSPRYKIIEKRQSVAFWCNPISGHATLYWYQQILGQGPKLLIQFQNNGVVDDSQLPKDRFSAERLKGVDSTLKIQPAKLEDSAVYLCASSLRGRVDNEQFFGPGTRLTVL.

The chain joins TRBV4-1 to TRBJ1-6; D remains ambiguous. V lost 1 base and J 7 bases, leaving 11 bases between the germline ends. The CDR3 has 15 residues. The germline CDR1 and CDR2 sequences are MGHRA and YSYEKL. Written as DNA, the CDR3 is TGCGCCAGCAGCCAAGTTTGGGGAGGGAATTCACCCCTCCACTTT. Translation gives CASSQVWGGNSPLHF.

This chain links TRBV6-1 with TRBJ2-4; unclear D gene. In germline, CDR1 is MNHNS, CDR2 SASEGT. The CDR3 sequence is 14 residues long. Between the trimmed V and J ends, which lost 3 bases and 10 bases, there was a span of 16 bases. The CDR3 DNA sequence: TGTGCCAGCAGTGATCTCGCCCAAGCCCGGATTCAGTACTTC. Its protein is CASSDLAQARIQYF.

The genes are TRBV28 and TRBJ2-1, with TRBD2 matching 9 bases. This CDR3 spans 13 amino acids. The germline CDR1 and CDR2 sequences are MDHEN and SYDVKM. V gave up 7 bases and J gave up 7 bases; unmatched junction bases: 5. For the CDR3, the DNA is TGTGCCAGCACGGCGGGGGGGACAAATGAGCAGTTCTTC. It codes for CASTAGGTNEQFF.

The chain uses TRBV6-1 and TRBJ2-3, with a possible D match to TRBD1 (5 bases). The germline CDR1 and CDR2 sequences are MNHNS and SASEGT. The CDR3 loop spans 16 amino acids. V was shortened by 4 bases and J by 3 bases, with 17 bases between the two germline ends. The CDR3 reads CASSGTSRVGTDTQYF. DNA of the CDR3: TGTGCCAGCAGTGGAACCTCCAGGGTCGGGACAGATACGCAGTATTTT.

This clone was picked up a small number of times. This chain links TRBV7-9 with TRBJ2-5; D is unresolved. The CDR3 extends over 13 amino acids. V dropped 5 bases and J dropped 5 bases, with 12 bases sitting between them. From germline, CDR1 is SEHNR and CDR2 FQNEAQ (reference sequence). This CDR3 is CASSPQRVETQYF. The CDR3 DNA reads TGTGCCAGCAGCCCCCAGCGCGTGGAGACCCAGTACTTC.

This clone is a singleton in its sample. The chain has TRBV28 and TRBJ1-1; perhaps TRBD1 as D (6 bases). V lost 3 bases to trimming and J lost 4 bases, with 18 bases between them. Per germline, CDR1 MDHEN and CDR2 SYDVKM. CDR3 length: 16 amino acids. CDR3 residues: CASSFVQGLLTTEAFF. The CDR3 DNA reads as TGTGCCAGCAGTTTCGTACAGGGCCTTTTGACCACTGAAGCTTTCTTT.

Here the CDR3 reads CASGSRAYTF. CDR3 nucleotides: TGTGCCAGCGGTTCACGGGCGTACACCTTC. The V call is TRBV28, the J call TRBJ1-2; D gene uncertain. Germline CDR1 is MDHEN and CDR2 is SYDVKM. The CDR3 has 10 amino acids. The V and J ends lost 8 bases and 11 bases respectively, with 12 bases between them.

The chain combines TRBV5-6 with TRBJ2-2, with 9 positions matching TRBD1. The CDR3 sequence is 16 residues long. Germline CDR1 and CDR2: SGHDT and YYEEEE. After removal of 3 bases from V and 4 bases from J, the junction contained 7 bases not matched to a gene. This CDR3 is CASSYVDRGTTGELFF. The DNA for the CDR3 is TGTGCCAGCAGCTACGTCGACAGGGGGACCACCGGGGAGCTGTTTTTT.

This chain uses TRBV29-1 with TRBJ2-1; D gene ambiguous. V shed 4 bases and J shed 6 bases, with 7 bases lying between them. CDR1 is SQVTM, CDR2 ANQGSEA, per germline. The CDR3 runs 11 residues. CDR3 residues: CSVGSGNEQFF. CDR3 nucleotide sequence: TGCAGCGTTGGGTCAGGCAATGAGCAGTTCTTC.

The chain joins TRBV7-9 to TRBJ2-1; D possibly corresponds to TRBD2 (7 bases). The CDR3 has 14 residues. Trimming pared 5 bases from V and 3 bases from J, leaving 11 bases between. Germline CDR1 and CDR2: SEHNR and FQNEAQ (reference sequence). CDR3 amino acids: CASSRRGGYNEQFF. The CDR3 DNA sequence: TGTGCCAGCAGCCGAAGGGGGGGCTACAATGAGCAGTTCTTC.

V usage is TRBV7-9 and J usage is TRBJ2-7; the D is unclear. This CDR3 region has 13 residues. Trimming stripped 5 bases from V and 2 bases from J, with 10 bases between. Germline loops: CDR1 SEHNR, CDR2 FQNEAQ (reference sequence). The CDR3 sequence is CASSPPRTYEQYF. The CDR3 bases are TGTGCCAGCAGCCCCCCCCGAACCTACGAGCAGTACTTC.

This clone is a singleton in its sample. The rearrangement uses TRBV6-4 and TRBJ1-1, with TRBD1 matching over 7 bases. The length of the CDR3 is 11 residues. V was clipped by 10 bases and J by 4 bases; unmatched bases: 3. In germline, CDR1 is MRHNA, CDR2 SNTAGT. The CDR3 nucleotides are TGTGCCAACGGACAGGCCACTGAAGCTTTCTTT. It yields the protein CANGQATEAFF.

V gene TRBV6-5 combines with J gene TRBJ2-7, with 9 bases lining up with TRBD1. This CDR3 spans 11 amino acids. The germline V gene encodes CDR1 MNHEY and CDR2 SVGAGI. Trimming took 6 bases from V and 8 from J; bases not matched to a gene: 2. The CDR3 coding sequence is TGTGCCAGCAGGACAGGGGGAAAGCAGTACTTC. It translates to CASRTGGKQYF.

This chain links TRBV7-2 with TRBJ2-5, with 7 bases fitting TRBD2. CDR3 length: 14 amino acids. The germline CDR1 and CDR2 sequences are SGHTA and FQGNSA. V lost 4 bases, J lost 5 bases, and 7 bases stayed unmatched. The CDR3 DNA follows: TGTGCCAGCAGCTCCCCAGGGAGGGCGGAGACCCAGTACTTC. It encodes CASSSPGRAETQYF.

The V gene is TRBV19, the J gene TRBJ1-2; D is ambiguous. V lost 1 base, J lost 2 bases, and 11 bases lay in between. The germline V gene has CDR1 LNHDA and CDR2 SQIVND (reference sequence). CDR3 length: 15 amino acids. CDR3 coding DNA: TGTGCCAGTAGTATAGCGGCAGGAGGGAACTATGGCTACACCTTC. Its protein is CASSIAAGGNYGYTF.

For the CDR3, the DNA is TGTGCCAGCAGTTCCCCGTGGACTGGAACCGGGGAGCTGTTTTTT. Encoded protein: CASSSPWTGTGELFF. This sequence joins TRBV28 and TRBJ2-2; a possible D gene is TRBD2 (5 bases). CDR1 is MDHEN, CDR2 SYDVKM, per germline. Between the trimmed V and J ends, which lost 4 bases and 5 bases, there was a span of 14 bases. This CDR3 is 15 amino acids long.

The table lists this clone with a count of one. This chain links TRBV7-3 with TRBJ2-3; 10 positions match TRBD2. Germline CDR1 is SGHTA and CDR2 is FQGTGA. The V segment lost 1 base and the J segment 4 bases; nucleotides outside the gene matches: 11. The CDR3 consists of 18 residues. In DNA form, the CDR3 reads TGTGCCAGCAGCTTAAGGGCACCAGCGGGGGGGCCGCCAGATACGCAGTATTTT. Protein: CASSLRAPAGGPPDTQYF.

The CDR3 sequence is CASSEGTGGLYEQYF. The CDR3 nucleotides read TGTGCCAGCAGCGAGGGGACAGGGGGACTCTACGAGCAGTACTTC. The V and J genes are TRBV9 and TRBJ2-7, with 11 bases that match TRBD1. V lost 3 bases to trimming and J lost 3 bases; unmatched junction nucleotides: 5. This CDR3 region has 15 residues. The germline gives CDR1 SGDLS, CDR2 YYNGEE.

CDR3 sequence reads: CASSLESSTDTQYF. In nucleotides, the CDR3 is TGTGCCAGCAGCTTGGAATCTAGCACAGATACGCAGTATTTT. The rearrangement links TRBV5-5 to TRBJ2-3; D gene ambiguous. V was shortened by 0 bases and J by 0 bases, with 5 bases between the two germline ends. The CDR3 has 14 residues. Germline V gene data show CDR1 as SGHKS and CDR2 as YYEKEE (reference sequence).